This TCR beta chain was identified in a study of blood T cell repertoires in COVID-19. Original processing methods: It was from reference gene primer amplification that nucleated cell counts were estimated. The method was immunoSEQ multiplex PCR; TCRdb's version includes in-frame clones alone and lacks a portion of them. The DNA was the basis for D and trimming; V, J and clone size are from that table. The top ten hold 5% to 7% of the sample, which has about 62,000 clones, roughly 89% seen once. V was cut by 2 bases and J by 7 bases, with 9 bases left in between. The CDR3 contains 13 residues. Germline V CDR1 and CDR2: MGHRA, YSYEKL.

The source of this sequence is a human donor in a cohort sampled during active COVID-19. Sample: peripheral blood. This sequence joins TRBV4-1 and TRBJ1-5; the D gene is possibly TRBD1 (6 bases). CDR3 region: CASSQNRDQPQHF. CDR3 sequence (DNA): TGCGCCAGCAGCCAAAACAGGGACCAGCCCCAGCATTTT.